This T cell receptor (beta chain) emerged from a study of blood T cell repertoires in COVID-19. This CDR3 spans 15 amino acids. Germline CDR1 is SGDLS and CDR2 is YYNGEE. V lost 1 base and J 7 bases, leaving 15 bases between the germline ends. TCRdb keeps only in-frame clones here, not all; method: immunoSEQ multiplex PCR. The data show roughly 250,000 clones, around 90% seen once. The rearrangement uses TRBV9 and TRBJ2-1; tentatively, D is TRBD2 (5 bases). The source of this sequence is a woman aged 18-29 years who had recovered from COVID-19. The sequenced sample was PBMCs or T cells enriched from blood (not recorded which). The chain's CDR3 is CASSVQADPRNEQFF. The CDR3 DNA reads as TGTGCCAGCAGCGTACAAGCGGACCCTCGGAATGAGCAGTTCTTC.